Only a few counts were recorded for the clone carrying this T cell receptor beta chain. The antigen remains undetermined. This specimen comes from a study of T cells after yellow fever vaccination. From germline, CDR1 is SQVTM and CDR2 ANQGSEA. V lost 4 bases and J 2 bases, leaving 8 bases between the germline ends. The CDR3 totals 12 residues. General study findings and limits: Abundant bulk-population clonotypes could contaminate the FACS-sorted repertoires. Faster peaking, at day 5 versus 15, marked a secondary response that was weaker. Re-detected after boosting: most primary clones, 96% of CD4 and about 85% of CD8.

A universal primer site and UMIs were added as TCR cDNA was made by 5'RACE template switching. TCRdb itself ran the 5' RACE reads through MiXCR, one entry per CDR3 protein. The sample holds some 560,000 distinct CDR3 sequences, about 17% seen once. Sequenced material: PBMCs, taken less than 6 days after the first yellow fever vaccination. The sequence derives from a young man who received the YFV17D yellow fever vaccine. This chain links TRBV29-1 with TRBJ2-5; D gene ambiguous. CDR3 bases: TGCAGCGTTGGAAGCAGGCAAGAGACCCAGTACTTC. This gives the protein CSVGSRQETQYF.